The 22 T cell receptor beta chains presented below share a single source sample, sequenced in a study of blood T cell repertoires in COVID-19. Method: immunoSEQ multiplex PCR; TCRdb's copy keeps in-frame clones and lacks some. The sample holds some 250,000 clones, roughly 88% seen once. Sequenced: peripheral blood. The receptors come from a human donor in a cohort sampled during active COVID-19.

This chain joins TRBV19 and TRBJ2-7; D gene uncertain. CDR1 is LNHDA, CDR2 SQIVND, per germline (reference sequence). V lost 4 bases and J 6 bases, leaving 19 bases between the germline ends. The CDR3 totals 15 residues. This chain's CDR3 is CASSTNPGDLGEQYF. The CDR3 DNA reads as TGTGCCAGTAGTACTAATCCCGGAGATTTAGGCGAGCAGTACTTC.

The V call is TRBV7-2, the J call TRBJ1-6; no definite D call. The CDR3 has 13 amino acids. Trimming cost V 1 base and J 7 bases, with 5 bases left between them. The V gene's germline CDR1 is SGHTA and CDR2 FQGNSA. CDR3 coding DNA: TGTGCCAGCAGCTTAGGGGCAAATTCACCCCTCCACTTT. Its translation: CASSLGANSPLHF.

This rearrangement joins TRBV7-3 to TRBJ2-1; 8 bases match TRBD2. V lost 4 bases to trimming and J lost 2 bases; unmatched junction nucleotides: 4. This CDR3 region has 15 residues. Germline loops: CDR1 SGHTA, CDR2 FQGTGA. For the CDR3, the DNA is TGTGCCAGCAGCTCGCCGGGACTAGCCTACAATGAGCAGTTCTTC. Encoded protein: CASSSPGLAYNEQFF.

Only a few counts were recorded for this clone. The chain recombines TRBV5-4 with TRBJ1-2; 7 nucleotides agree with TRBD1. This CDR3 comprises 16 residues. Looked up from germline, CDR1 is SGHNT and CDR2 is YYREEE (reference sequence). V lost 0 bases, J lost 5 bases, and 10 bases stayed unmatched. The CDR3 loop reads CASSLGTPGTDYGYTF. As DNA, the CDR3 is TGTGCCAGCAGCTTGGGGACCCCCGGGACAGATTATGGCTACACCTTC.

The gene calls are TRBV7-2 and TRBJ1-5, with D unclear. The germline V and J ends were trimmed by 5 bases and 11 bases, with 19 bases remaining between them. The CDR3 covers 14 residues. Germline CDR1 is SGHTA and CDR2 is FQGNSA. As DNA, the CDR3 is TGTGCCAGCAGCCTCGCGAGGTCCCCGGTGGCCCAGCATTTT. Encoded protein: CASSLARSPVAQHF.

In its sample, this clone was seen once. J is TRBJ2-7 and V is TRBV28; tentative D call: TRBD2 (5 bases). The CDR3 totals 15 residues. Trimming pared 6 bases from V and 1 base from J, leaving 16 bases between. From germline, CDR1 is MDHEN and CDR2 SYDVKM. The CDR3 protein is CASRIPTRSSYEQYF. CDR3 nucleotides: TGTGCCAGCAGAATCCCTACTAGGAGTTCCTACGAGCAGTACTTC.

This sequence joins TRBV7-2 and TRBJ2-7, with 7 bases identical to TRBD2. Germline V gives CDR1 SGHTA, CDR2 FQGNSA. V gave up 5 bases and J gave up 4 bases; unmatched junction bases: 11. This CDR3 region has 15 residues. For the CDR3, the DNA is TGTGCCAGCAGCGTTCCCGGGAGGTCTCGTTACGAGCAGTACTTC. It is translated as CASSVPGRSRYEQYF.

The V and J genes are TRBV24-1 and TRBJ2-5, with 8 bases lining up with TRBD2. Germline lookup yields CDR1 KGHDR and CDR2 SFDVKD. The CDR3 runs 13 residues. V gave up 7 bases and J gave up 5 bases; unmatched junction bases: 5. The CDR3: CATSREGRETQYF. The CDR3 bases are TGTGCCACCAGCCGGGAGGGCCGGGAGACCCAGTACTTC.

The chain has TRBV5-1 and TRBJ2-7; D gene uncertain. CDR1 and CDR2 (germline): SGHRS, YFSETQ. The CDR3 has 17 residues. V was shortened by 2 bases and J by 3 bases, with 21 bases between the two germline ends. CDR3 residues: CASSFYRSAITSYEQYF. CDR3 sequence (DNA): TGCGCCAGCAGCTTTTACAGATCGGCCATTACCAGCTACGAGCAGTACTTC.

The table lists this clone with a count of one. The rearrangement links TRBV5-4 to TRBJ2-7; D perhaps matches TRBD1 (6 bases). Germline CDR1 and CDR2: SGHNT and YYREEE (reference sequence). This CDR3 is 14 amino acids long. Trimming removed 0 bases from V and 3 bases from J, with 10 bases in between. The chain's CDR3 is CASSLASTGYEQYF. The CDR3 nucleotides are TGTGCCAGCAGCTTGGCCTCGACAGGCTACGAGCAGTACTTC.

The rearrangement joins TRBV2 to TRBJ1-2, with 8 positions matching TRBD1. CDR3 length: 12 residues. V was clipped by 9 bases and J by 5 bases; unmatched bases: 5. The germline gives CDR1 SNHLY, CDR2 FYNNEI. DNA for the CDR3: TGTGCCAGACAGGGGGAGCTATATGGCTACACCTTC. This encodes CARQGELYGYTF.

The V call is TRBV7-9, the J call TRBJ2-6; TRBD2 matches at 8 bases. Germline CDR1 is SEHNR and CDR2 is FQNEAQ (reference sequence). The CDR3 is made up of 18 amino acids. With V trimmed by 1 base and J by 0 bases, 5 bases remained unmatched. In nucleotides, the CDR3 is TGTGCCAGCAGCTTAGGGGCAGGGACTAGCTCTGGGGCCAACGTCCTGACTTTC. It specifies CASSLGAGTSSGANVLTF.

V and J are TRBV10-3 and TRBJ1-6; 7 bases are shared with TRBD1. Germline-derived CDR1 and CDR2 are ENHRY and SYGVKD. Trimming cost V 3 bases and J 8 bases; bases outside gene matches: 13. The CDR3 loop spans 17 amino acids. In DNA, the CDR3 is TGTGCCATCAGTGAAGCCTTCGTAACAGGGGCGGATTCACCCCTCCACTTT. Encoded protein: CAISEAFVTGADSPLHF.

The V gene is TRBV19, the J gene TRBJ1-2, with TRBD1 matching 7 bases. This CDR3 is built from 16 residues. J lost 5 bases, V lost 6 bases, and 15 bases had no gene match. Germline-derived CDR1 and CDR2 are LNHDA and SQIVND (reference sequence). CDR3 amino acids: CASRNTGAQDLYGYTF. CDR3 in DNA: TGTGCCAGTAGGAACACAGGGGCGCAAGACCTATATGGCTACACCTTC. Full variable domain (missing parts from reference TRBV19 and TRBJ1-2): DGGITQSPKYLFRKEGQNVTLSCEQNLNHDAMYWYRQDPGQGLRLIYYSQIVNDFQKGDIAEGYSVSREKKESFPLTVTSAQKNPTAFYLCASRNTGAQDLYGYTFGSGTRLTVV.

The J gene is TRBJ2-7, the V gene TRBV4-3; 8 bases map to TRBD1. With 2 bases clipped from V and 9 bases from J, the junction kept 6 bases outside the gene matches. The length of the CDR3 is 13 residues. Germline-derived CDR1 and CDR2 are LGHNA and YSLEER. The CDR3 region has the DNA TGCGCCAGCAGCCAACTCCGACAGGGGATGCAGTACTTC. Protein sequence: CASSQLRQGMQYF.

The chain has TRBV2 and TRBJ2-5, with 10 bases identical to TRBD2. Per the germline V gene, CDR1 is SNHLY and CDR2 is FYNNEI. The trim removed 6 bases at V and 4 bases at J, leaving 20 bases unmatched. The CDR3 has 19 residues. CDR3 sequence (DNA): TGTGCCAGCAGAAACCCCCACAGTGACCAGCGGGGGGGCCTAGAGACCCAGTACTTC. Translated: CASRNPHSDQRGGLETQYF.

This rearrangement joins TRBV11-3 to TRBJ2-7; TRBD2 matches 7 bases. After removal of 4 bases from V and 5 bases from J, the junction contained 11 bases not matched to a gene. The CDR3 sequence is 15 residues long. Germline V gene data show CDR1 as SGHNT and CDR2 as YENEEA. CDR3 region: CASSSSPGRHHEQYF. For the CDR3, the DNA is TGTGCCAGCAGCTCCAGCCCCGGGAGGCACCACGAGCAGTACTTC. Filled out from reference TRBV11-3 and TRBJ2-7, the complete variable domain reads EAGVVQSPRYKIIEKKQPVAFWCNPISGHNTLYWYLQNLGQGPELLIRYENEEAVDDSQLPKDRFSAERLKGVDSTLKIQPAELGDSAVYLCASSSSPGRHHEQYFGPGTRLTVT.

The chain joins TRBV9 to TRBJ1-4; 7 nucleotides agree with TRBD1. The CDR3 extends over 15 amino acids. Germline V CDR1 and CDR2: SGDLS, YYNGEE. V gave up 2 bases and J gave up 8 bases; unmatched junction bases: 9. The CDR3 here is CASSVRLGGQEKLFF. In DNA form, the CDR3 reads TGTGCCAGCAGCGTTAGATTAGGGGGCCAGGAAAAACTGTTTTTT. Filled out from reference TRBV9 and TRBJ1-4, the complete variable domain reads DSGVTQTPKHLITATGQRVTLRCSPRSGDLSVYWYQQSLDQGLQFLIQYYNGEERAKGNILERFSAQQFPDLHSELNLSSLELGDSALYFCASSVRLGGQEKLFFGSGTQLSVL.

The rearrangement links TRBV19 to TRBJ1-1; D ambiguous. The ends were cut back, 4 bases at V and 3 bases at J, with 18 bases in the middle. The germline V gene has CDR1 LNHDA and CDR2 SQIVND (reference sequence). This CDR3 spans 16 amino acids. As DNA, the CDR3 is TGTGCCAGTAGTAGTGCAGGACTTCAAGAGGACACTGAAGCTTTCTTT. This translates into CASSSAGLQEDTEAFF. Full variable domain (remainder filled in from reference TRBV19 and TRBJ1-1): DGGITQSPKYLFRKEGQNVTLSCEQNLNHDAMYWYRQDPGQGLRLIYYSQIVNDFQKGDIAEGYSVSREKKESFPLTVTSAQKNPTAFYLCASSSAGLQEDTEAFFGQGTRLTVV.

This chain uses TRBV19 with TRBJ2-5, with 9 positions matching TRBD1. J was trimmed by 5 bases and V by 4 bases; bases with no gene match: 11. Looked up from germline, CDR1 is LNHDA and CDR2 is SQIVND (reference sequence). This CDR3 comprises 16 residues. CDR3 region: CASSSRDRVSGETQYF. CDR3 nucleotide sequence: TGTGCCAGTAGTAGCCGGGACAGGGTTTCAGGGGAGACCCAGTACTTC.

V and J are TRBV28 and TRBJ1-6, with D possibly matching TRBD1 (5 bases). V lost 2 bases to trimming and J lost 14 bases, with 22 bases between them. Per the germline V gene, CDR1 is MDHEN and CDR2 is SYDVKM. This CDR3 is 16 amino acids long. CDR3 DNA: TGTGCCAGCAGTTTAGGGCAGGGCGACTGGGATGTGGCCCTCCACTTT. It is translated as CASSLGQGDWDVALHF. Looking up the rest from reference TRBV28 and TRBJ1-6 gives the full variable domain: DVKVTQSSRYLVKRTGEKVFLECVQDMDHENMFWYRQDPGLGLRLIYFSYDVKMKEKGDIPEGYSVSREKKERFSLILESASTNQTSMYLCASSLGQGDWDVALHFGNGTRLTVT.

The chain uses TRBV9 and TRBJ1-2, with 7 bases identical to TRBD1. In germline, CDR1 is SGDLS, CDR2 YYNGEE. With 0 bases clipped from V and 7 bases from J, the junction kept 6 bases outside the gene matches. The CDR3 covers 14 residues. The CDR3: CASSVEQGTGGYTF. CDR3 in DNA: TGTGCCAGCAGCGTAGAACAGGGGACGGGTGGCTACACCTTC.